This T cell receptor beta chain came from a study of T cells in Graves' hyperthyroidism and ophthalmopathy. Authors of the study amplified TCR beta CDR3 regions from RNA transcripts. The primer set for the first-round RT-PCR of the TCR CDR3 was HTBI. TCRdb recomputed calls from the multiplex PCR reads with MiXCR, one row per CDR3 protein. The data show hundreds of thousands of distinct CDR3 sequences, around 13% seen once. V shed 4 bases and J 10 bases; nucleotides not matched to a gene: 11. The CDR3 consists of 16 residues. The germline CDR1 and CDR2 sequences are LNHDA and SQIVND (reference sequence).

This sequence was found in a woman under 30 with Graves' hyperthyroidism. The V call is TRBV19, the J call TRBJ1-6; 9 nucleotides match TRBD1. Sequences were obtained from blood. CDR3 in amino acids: CASSNLGQGVGSPLHF. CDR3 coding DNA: TGTGCCAGTAGTAACCTGGGACAGGGTGTAGGATCACCCCTCCACTTT.